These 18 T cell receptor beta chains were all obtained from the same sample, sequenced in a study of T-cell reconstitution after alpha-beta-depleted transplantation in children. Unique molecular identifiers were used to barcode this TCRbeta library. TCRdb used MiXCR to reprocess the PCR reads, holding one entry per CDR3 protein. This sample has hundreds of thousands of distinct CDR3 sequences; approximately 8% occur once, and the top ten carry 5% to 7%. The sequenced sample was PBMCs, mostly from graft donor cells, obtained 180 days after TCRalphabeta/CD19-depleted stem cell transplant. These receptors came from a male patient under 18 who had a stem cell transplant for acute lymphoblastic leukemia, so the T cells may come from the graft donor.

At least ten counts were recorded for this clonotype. The CDR3 sequence is CASSLRLRALNEKLFF. The CDR3 DNA reads TGTGCCAGCAGTTTAAGGCTCCGGGCCTTAAATGAAAAACTGTTTTTT. The chain recombines TRBV12-3 or TRBV12-4 with TRBJ1-4, with no clear D. The CDR3 has 16 amino acids. V lost 2 bases to trimming and J lost 5 bases, with 15 bases between them.

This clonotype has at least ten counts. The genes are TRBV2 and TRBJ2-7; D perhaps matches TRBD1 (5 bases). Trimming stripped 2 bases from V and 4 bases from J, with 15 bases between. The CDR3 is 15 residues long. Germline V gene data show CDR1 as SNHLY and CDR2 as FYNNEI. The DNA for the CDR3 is TGTGCCAGCAGTGAACGACAGCACCCCCTTTACGAGCAGTACTTC. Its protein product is CASSERQHPLYEQYF. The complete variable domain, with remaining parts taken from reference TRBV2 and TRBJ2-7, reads EPEVTQTPSHQVTQMGQEVILRCVPISNHLYFYWYRQILGQKVEFLVSFYNNEISEKSEIFDDQFSVERPDGSNFTLKIRSTKLEDSAMYFCASSERQHPLYEQYFGPGTRLTVT.

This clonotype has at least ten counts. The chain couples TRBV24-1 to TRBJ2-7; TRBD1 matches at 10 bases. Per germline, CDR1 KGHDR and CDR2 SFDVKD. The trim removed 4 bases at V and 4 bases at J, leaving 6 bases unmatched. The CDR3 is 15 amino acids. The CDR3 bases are TGTGCCACCAGTGACTCCGGGACAGGGGTATACGAGCAGTACTTC. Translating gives CATSDSGTGVYEQYF.

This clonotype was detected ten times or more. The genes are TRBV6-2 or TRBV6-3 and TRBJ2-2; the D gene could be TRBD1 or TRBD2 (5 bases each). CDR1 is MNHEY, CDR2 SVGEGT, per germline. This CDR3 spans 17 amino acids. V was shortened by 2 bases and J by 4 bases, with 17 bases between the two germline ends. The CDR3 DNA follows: TGTGCCAGCAGTTACGTAGGGACGGATTCCTTCACCGGGGAGCTGTTTTTT. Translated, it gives CASSYVGTDSFTGELFF.

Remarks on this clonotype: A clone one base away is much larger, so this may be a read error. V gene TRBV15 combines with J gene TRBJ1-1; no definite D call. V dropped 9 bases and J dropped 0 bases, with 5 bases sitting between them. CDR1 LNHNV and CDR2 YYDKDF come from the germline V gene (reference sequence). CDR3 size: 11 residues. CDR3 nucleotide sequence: TGTGCCACGTGTATGAACACTGAAGCTTTCTTT. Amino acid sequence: CATCMNTEAFF. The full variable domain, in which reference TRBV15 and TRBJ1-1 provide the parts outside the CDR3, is DAMVIQNPRYQVTQFGKPVTLSCSQTLNHNVMYWYQQKSSQAPKLLFHYYDKDFNNEADTPDNFQSRRPNTSFCFLDIRSPGLGDTAMYLCATCMNTEAFFGQGTRLTVV.

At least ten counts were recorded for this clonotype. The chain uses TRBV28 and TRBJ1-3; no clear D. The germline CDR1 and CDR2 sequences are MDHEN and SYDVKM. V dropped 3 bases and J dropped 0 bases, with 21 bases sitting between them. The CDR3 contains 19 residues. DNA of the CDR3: TGTGCCAGCAGTTTTCGCGTCTTCCAGCCAACGAGCTCTGGAAACACCATATATTTT. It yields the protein CASSFRVFQPTSSGNTIYF.

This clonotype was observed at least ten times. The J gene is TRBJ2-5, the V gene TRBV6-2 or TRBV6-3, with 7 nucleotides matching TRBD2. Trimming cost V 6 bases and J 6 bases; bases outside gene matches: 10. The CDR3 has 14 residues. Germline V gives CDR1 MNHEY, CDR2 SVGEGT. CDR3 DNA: TGTGCCAGCAGCAAGGCCAGCGGGGACCAGACCCAGTACTTC. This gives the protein CASSKASGDQTQYF.

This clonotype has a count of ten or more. The DNA for the CDR3 is TGTGCCAGCAGCCACCCGGTTCAAGAGACCCAGTACTTC. Its translation is CASSHPVQETQYF. This chain joins TRBV3-1 and TRBJ2-5; D not certain. CDR3 length: 13 residues. Trimming cost V 3 bases and J 2 bases, with 7 bases left between them. Looked up from germline, CDR1 is LGHDT and CDR2 is YNNKEL (reference sequence).

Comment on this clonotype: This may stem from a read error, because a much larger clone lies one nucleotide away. The CDR3 region is CASSDPKTGVTKNIQYF. The CDR3 DNA reads as TGTGCCAGCAGTGACCCCAAGACAGGGGTGACCAAAAACATTCAGTACTTC. This chain links TRBV2 with TRBJ2-4, with 8 positions matching TRBD1. CDR1 is SNHLY, CDR2 FYNNEI, per germline. CDR3 length equals 17 residues. The J segment lost 2 bases and the V segment lost 3 bases, leaving 9 bases of the junction unmatched.

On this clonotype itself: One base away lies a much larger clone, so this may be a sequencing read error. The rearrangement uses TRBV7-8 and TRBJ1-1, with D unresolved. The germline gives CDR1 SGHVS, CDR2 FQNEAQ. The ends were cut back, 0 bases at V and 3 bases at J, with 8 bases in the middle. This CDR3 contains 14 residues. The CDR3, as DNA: TGTGCCAGCAGCTTAGCCACGAAGGACACTGAAGCTTTCTTT. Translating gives CASSLATKDTEAFF.

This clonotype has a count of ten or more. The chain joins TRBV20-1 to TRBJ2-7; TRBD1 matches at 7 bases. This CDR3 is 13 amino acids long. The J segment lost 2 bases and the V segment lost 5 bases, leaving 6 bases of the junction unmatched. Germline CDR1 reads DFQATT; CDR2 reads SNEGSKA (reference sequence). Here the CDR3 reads CSAYPGTAYEQYF. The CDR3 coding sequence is TGCAGTGCTTACCCCGGGACAGCCTACGAGCAGTACTTC.

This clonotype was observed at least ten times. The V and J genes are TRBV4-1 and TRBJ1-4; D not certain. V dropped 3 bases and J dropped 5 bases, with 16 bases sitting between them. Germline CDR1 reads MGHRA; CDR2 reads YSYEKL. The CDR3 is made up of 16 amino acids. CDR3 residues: CASSHPAQRINEKLFF. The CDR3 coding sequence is TGCGCCAGCAGCCACCCTGCCCAGAGGATAAATGAAAAACTGTTTTTT.

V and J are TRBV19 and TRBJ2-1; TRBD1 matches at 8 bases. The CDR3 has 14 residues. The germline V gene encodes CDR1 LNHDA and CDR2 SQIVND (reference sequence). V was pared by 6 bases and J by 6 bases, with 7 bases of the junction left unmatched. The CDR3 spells CASSPSGTGNEQFF. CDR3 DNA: TGTGCCAGTAGCCCTTCCGGGACAGGCAATGAGCAGTTCTTC.

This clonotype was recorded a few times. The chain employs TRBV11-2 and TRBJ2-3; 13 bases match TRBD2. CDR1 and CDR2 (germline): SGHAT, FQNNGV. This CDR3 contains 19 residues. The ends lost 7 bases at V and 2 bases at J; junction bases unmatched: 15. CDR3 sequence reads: CASTTPSPTSGRPTDTQYF. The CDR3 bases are TGTGCCAGCACCACACCCTCCCCGACTAGCGGGAGGCCCACAGATACGCAGTATTTT.

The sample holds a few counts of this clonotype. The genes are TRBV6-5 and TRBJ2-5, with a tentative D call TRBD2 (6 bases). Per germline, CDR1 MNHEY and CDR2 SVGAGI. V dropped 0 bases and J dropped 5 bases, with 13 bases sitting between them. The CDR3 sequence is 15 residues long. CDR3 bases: TGTGCCAGCAGTTACTCGAGGTGGGGGAGGGAGACCCAGTACTTC. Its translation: CASSYSRWGRETQYF.

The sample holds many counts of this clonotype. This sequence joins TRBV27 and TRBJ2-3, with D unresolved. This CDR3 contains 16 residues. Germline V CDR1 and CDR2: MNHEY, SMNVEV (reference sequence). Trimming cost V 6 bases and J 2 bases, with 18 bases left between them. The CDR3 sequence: CASSRVDGVFTDTQYF. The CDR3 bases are TGTGCCAGCAGCCGTGTCGACGGAGTGTTCACAGATACGCAGTATTTT.

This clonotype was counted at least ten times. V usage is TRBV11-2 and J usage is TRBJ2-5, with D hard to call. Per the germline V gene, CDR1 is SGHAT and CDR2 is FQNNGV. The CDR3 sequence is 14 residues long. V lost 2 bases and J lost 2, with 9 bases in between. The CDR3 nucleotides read TGTGCCAGCAGCTTACTTGCAACACAAGAGACCCAGTACTTC. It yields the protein CASSLLATQETQYF.

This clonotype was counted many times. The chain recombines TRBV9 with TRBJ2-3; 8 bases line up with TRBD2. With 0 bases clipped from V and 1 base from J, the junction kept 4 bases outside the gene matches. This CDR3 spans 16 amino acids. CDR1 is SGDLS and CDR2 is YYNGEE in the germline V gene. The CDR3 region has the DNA TGTGCCAGCAGCGTAGACAACGGGGGGGGCACAGATACGCAGTATTTT. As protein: CASSVDNGGGTDTQYF. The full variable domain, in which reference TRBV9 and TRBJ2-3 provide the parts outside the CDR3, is DSGVTQTPKHLITATGQRVTLRCSPRSGDLSVYWYQQSLDQGLQFLIQYYNGEERAKGNILERFSAQQFPDLHSELNLSSLELGDSALYFCASSVDNGGGTDTQYFGPGTRLTVL.